The entry below describes one TCR beta chain. The antigen remains undetermined. Germline loops: CDR1 ENHRY, CDR2 SYGVKD. The CDR3 runs 18 residues. The V and J ends lost 4 bases and 3 bases respectively, with 21 bases between them. These data originate in a study of T cell repertoires in cytomegalovirus infection. Overall study: From public TCR beta signatures came an indication of both CMV infection and matching HLA type.

MiXCR, applied by TCRdb to the reads, yields one record per CDR3 protein. The sample shows about 490,000 distinct CDR3 sequences, 26% of them seen only once. General study points: Dominant in the ex vivo response were TCR beta clonotypes restricted by HLA-C and specific for CMV. CMV carriers having the relevant HLA were flagged by cumulative public TCR beta family frequency.

Sequenced material: PBMCs. The sequence came from a human donor in good health (CMV status not recorded). Some clones in this sample may be carry-over from other donors' samples. The rearrangement links TRBV10-3 to TRBJ2-2; D unclear. The CDR3: CAISVSSSRTQDTGELFF. The DNA for the CDR3 is TGTGCCATCAGTGTAAGTTCGTCCCGCACCCAGGACACCGGGGAGCTGTTTTTT.